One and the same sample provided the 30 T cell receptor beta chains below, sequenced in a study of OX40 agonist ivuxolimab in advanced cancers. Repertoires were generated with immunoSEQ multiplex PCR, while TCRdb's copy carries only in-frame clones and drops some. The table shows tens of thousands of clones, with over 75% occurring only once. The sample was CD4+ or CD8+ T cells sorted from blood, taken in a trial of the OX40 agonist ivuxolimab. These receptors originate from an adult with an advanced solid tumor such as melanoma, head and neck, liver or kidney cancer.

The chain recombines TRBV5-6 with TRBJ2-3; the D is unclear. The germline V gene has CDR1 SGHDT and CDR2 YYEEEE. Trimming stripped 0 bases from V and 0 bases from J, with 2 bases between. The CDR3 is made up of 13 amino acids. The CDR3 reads CASSLASTDTQYF. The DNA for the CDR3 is TGTGCCAGCAGCTTGGCCAGCACAGATACGCAGTATTTT.

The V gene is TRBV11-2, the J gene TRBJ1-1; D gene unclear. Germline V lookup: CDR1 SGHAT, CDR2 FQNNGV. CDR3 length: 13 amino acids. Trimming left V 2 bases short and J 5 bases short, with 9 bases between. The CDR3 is CASSLNSGTEAFF. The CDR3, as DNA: TGTGCCAGCAGCTTAAATAGTGGGACTGAAGCTTTCTTT.

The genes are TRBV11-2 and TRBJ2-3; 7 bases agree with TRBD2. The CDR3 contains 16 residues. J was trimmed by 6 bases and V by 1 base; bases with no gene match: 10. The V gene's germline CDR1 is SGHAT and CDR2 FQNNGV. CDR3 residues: CASSLVVGGPGDTQYF. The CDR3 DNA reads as TGTGCCAGCAGCTTAGTGGTGGGAGGGCCCGGTGATACGCAGTATTTT.

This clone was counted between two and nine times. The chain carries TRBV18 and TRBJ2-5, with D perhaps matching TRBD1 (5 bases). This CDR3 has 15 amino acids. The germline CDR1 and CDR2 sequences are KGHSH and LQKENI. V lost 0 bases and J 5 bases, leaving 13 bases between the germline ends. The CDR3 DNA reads TGTGCCAGCTCACCACCAACTCAGGGCGCGGAGACCCAGTACTTC. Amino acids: CASSPPTQGAETQYF.

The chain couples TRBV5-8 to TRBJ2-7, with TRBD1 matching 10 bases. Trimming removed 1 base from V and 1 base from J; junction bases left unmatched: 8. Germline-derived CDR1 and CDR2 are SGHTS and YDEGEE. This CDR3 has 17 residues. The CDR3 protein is CASSLFRRQGASYEQYF. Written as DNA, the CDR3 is TGTGCCAGCAGCTTGTTCCGTCGACAGGGGGCTTCCTACGAGCAGTACTTC. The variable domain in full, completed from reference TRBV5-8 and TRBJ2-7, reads EAGVTQSPTHLIKTRGQQATLRCSPISGHTSVYWYQQALGLGLQFLLWYDEGEERNRGNFPPRFSGRQFPNYSSELNVNALELEDSALYLCASSLFRRQGASYEQYFGPGTRLTVT.

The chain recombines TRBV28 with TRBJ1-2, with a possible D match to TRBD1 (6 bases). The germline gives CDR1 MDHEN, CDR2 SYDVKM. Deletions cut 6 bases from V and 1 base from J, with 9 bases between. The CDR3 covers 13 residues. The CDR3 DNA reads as TGTGCCAGCAGGGAGGACAGTAACTATGGCTACACCTTC. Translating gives CASREDSNYGYTF.

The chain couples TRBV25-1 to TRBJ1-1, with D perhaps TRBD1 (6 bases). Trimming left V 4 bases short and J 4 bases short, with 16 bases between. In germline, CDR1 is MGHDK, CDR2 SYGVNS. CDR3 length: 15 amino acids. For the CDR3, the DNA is TGTGCCAGCAGTGGTGGGACATCCCGGGTCACTGAAGCTTTCTTT. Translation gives CASSGGTSRVTEAFF.

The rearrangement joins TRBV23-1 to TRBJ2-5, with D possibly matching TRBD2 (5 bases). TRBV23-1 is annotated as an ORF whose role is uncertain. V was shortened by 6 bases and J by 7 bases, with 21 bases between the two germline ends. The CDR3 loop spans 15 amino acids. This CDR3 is CASSRRTQDGGTQYF. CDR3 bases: TGCGCCAGCAGCCGGCGGACTCAAGACGGAGGGACCCAGTACTTC.

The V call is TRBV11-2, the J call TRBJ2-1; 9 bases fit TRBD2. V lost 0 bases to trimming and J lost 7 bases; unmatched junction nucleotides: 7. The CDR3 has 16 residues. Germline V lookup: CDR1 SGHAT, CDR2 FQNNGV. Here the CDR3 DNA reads TGTGCCAGCAGCTTAGACGGCGGGAGGGGCATGAATGAGCAGTTCTTC. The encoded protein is CASSLDGGRGMNEQFF.

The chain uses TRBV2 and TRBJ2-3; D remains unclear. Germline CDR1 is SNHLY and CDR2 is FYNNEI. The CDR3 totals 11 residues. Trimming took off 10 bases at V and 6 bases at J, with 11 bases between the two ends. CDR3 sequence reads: CATQRRDTQYF. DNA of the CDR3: TGTGCCACCCAAAGGCGCGATACGCAGTATTTT.

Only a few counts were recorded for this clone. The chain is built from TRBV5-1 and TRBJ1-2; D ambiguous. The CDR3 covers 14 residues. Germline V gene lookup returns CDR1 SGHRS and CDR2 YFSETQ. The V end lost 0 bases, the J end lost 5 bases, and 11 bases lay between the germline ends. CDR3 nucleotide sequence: TGCGCCAGCAGCTTGGATCCAGAAGCGTATGGCTACACCTTC. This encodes CASSLDPEAYGYTF.

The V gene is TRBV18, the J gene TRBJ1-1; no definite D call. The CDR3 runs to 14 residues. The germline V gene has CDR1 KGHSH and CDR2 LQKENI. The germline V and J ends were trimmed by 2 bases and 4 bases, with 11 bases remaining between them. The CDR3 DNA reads TGTGCCAGCTCACCAACACCAACCCCCACTGAAGCTTTCTTT. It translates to CASSPTPTPTEAFF.

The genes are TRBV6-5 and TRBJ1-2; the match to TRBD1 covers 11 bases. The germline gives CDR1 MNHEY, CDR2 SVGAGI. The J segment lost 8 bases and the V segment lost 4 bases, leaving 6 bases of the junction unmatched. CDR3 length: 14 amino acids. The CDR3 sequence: CASSFGQGAGGYTF. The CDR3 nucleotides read TGTGCCAGCAGTTTCGGACAGGGGGCCGGGGGCTACACCTTC.

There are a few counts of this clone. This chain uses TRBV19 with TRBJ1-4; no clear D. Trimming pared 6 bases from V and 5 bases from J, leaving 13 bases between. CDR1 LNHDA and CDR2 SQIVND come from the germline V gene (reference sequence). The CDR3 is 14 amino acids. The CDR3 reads CASSLSAKNEKLFF. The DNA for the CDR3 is TGTGCCAGTAGCCTATCAGCCAAGAATGAAAAACTGTTTTTT.

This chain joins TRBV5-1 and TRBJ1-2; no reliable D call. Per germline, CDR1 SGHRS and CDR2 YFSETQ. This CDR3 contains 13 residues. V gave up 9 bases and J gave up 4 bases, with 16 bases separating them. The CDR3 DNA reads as TGCGCCACCCGTCTTGGAACTAGCTATGGCTACACCTTC. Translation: CATRLGTSYGYTF.

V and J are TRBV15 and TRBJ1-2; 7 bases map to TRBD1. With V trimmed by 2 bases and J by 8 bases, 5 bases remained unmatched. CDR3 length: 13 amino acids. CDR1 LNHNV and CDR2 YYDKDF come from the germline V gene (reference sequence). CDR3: CATSRQGGNGYTF. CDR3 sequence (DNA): TGTGCCACCAGCAGACAGGGGGGAAACGGCTACACCTTC.

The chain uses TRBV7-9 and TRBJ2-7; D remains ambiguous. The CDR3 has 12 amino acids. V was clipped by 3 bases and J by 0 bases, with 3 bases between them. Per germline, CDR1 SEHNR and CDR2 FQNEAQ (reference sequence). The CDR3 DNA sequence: TGTGCCAGCAGCTTGAGCTCCTACGAGCAGTACTTC. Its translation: CASSLSSYEQYF.

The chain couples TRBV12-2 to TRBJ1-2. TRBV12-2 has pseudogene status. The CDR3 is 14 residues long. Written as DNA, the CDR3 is TGTGCAAGTCGCTTAGAAGATTGGGGCTATGGCTACACCTTC. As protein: CASRLEDWGYGYTF.

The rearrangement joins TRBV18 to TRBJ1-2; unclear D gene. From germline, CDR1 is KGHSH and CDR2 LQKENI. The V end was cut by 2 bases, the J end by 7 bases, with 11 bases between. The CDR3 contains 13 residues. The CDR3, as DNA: TGTGCCAGCTCACCAGCGAAGAATGCTGGCTACACCTTC. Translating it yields CASSPAKNAGYTF.

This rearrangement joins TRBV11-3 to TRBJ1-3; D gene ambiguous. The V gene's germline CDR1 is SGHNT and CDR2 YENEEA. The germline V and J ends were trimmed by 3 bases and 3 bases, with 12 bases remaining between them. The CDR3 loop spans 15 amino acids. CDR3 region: CASSLAGGHGNTIYF. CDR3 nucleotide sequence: TGTGCCAGCAGCTTGGCAGGAGGGCATGGAAACACCATATATTTT.

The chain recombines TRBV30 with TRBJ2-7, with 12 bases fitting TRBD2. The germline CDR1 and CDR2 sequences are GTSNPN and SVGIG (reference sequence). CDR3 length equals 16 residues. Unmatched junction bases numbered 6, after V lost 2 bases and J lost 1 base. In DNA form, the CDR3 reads TGTGCCTGGAGTTCAGAGGGACTAGCGGGTTCCTACGAGCAGTACTTC. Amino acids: CAWSSEGLAGSYEQYF. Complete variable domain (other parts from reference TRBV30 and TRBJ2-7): SQTIHQWPATLVQPVGSPLSLECTVEGTSNPNLYWYRQAAGRGLQLLFYSVGIGQISSEVPQNLSASRPQDRQFILSSKKLLLSDSGFYLCAWSSEGLAGSYEQYFGPGTRLTVT.

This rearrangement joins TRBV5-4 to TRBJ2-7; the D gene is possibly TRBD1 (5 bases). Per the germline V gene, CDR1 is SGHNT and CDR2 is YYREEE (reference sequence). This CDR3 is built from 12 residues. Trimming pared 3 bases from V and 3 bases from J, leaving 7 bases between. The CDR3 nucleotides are TGTGCCAGCAGCTCGACAGACTACGAGCAGTACTTC. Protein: CASSSTDYEQYF. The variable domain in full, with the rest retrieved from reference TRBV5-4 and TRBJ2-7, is ETGVTQSPTHLIKTRGQQVTLRCSSQSGHNTVSWYQQALGQGPQFIFQYYREEENGRGNFPPRFSGLQFPNYSSELNVNALELDDSALYLCASSSTDYEQYFGPGTRLTVT.

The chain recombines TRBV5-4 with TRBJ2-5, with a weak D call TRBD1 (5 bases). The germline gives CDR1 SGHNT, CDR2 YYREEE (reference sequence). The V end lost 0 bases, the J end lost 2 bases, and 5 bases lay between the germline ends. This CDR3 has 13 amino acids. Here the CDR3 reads CASSLGQQETQYF. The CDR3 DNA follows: TGTGCCAGCAGCTTGGGACAGCAAGAGACCCAGTACTTC.

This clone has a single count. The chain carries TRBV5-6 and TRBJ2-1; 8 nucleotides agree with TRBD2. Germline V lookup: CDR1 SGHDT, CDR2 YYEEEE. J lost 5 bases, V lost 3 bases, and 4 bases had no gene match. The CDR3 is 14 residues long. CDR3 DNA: TGTGCCAGCAGCTGGGGGACTAGGGACAATGAGCAGTTCTTC. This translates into CASSWGTRDNEQFF. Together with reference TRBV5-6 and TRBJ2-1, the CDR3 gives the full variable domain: DAGVTQSPTHLIKTRGQQVTLRCSPKSGHDTVSWYQQALGQGPQFIFQYYEEEERQRGNFPDRFSGHQFPNYSSELNVNALLLGDSALYLCASSWGTRDNEQFFGPGTRLTVL.

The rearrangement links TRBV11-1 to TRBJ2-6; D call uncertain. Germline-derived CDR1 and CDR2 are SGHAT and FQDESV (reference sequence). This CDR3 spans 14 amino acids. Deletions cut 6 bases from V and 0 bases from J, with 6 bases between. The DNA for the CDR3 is TGTGCCAGCAGTCAAAGCTCTGGGGCCAACGTCCTGACTTTC. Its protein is CASSQSSGANVLTF.

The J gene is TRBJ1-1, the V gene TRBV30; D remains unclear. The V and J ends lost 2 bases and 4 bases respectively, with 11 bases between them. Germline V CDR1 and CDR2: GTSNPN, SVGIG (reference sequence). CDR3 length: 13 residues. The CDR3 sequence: CAWSTYSGTEAFF. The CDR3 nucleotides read TGTGCCTGGAGTACCTACTCGGGCACTGAAGCTTTCTTT. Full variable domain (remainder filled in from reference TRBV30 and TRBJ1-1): SQTIHQWPATLVQPVGSPLSLECTVEGTSNPNLYWYRQAAGRGLQLLFYSVGIGQISSEVPQNLSASRPQDRQFILSSKKLLLSDSGFYLCAWSTYSGTEAFFGQGTRLTVV.

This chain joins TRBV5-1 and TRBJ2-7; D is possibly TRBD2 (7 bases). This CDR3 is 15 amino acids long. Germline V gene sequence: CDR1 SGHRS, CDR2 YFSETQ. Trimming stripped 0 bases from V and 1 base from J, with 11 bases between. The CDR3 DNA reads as TGCGCCAGCAGCTTGGTCGCGGGGGCATCCTACGAGCAGTACTTC. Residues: CASSLVAGASYEQYF.

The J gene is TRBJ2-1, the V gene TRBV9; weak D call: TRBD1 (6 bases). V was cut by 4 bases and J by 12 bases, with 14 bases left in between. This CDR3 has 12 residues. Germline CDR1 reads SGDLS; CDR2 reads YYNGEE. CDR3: CASSSTGPGQFF. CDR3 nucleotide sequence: TGTGCCAGCAGCTCTACAGGGCCGGGGCAGTTCTTC.

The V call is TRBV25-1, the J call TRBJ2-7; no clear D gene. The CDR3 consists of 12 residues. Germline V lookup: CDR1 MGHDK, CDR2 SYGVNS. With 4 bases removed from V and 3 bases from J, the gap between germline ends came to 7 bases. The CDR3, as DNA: TGTGCCAGCAGTGGACAAAACTACGAGCAGTACTTC. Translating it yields CASSGQNYEQYF.

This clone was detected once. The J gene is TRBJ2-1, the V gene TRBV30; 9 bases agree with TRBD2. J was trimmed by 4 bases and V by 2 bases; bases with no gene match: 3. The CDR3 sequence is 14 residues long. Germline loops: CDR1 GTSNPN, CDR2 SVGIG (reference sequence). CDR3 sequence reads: CAWSPLAGYNEQFF. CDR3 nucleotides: TGTGCCTGGAGTCCGCTAGCGGGATACAATGAGCAGTTCTTC.